One sample yielded the 25 T cell receptor beta chains listed below, sequenced in a study of blood T cell repertoires in COVID-19. Clones were read by immunoSEQ multiplex PCR, and TCRdb kept only the in-frame ones, dropping some. The table lists around 220,000 clones, around nine tenths of them singletons, with less than 2.5% in the top ten. The sample consisted of PBMCs or T cells enriched from blood (not recorded which). These receptors came from a woman younger than 30 who had recovered from COVID-19.

V is TRBV7-8 and J is TRBJ2-1; TRBD1 agrees at 8 bases. Trimming took 5 bases from V and 6 from J; bases not matched to a gene: 12. The CDR3 sequence is 16 residues long. CDR1 and CDR2 from the germline V gene are SGHVS and FQNEAQ. CDR3 sequence: CASSNRDRGQGNEQFF. The CDR3 DNA follows: TGTGCCAGCAGCAACCGGGACCGAGGACAGGGCAATGAGCAGTTCTTC.

The chain employs TRBV6-5 and TRBJ2-3; possible D gene TRBD1, 5 bases. This CDR3 is built from 16 residues. With 3 bases removed from V and 2 bases from J, the gap between germline ends came to 15 bases. Germline CDR1 MNHEY, CDR2 SVGAGI. CDR3 nucleotides: TGTGCCAGCAGTTATCAGGCAGGGCGGTACACAGATACGCAGTATTTT. Translated: CASSYQAGRYTDTQYF.

The chain employs TRBV5-1 and TRBJ1-1; TRBD1 aligns across 10 bases. After removal of 4 bases from V and 0 bases from J, the junction contained 6 bases not matched to a gene. Germline V gene lookup returns CDR1 SGHRS and CDR2 YFSETQ. The CDR3 spans 16 residues. CDR3 DNA: TGCGCCAGCAGCGCCGGACAGGGGGTAATGAACACTGAAGCTTTCTTT. Its protein is CASSAGQGVMNTEAFF. The full variable domain, completed using reference TRBV5-1 and TRBJ1-1, is KAGVTQTPRYLIKTRGQQVTLSCSPISGHRSVSWYQQTPGQGLQFLFEYFSETQRNKGNFPGRFSGRQFSNSRSEMNVSTLELGDSALYLCASSAGQGVMNTEAFFGQGTRLTVV.

The V and J genes are TRBV9 and TRBJ2-2; tentatively, D is TRBD2 (6 bases). Germline V gene data show CDR1 as SGDLS and CDR2 as YYNGEE. The CDR3 has 15 residues. The germline V and J ends were trimmed by 1 base and 4 bases, with 11 bases remaining between them. CDR3 amino acids: CASSVRRGGTGELFF. CDR3 DNA sequence: TGTGCCAGCAGCGTACGGCGGGGCGGCACCGGGGAGCTGTTTTTT.

This sequence joins TRBV7-3 and TRBJ2-2; D call uncertain. The length of the CDR3 is 14 residues. Germline V CDR1 and CDR2: SGHTA, FQGTGA. Trimming cost V 2 bases and J 3 bases, with 7 bases left between them. This chain's CDR3 is CASSLDRDTGELFF. The CDR3 coding sequence is TGTGCCAGCAGCTTAGATCGGGACACCGGGGAGCTGTTTTTT.

The count of this clone is one. In DNA form, the CDR3 reads TGTGCCAGCAGCCCCGGGACAGACAGAGAGCAGTTCTTC. Encoded protein: CASSPGTDREQFF. This chain links TRBV9 with TRBJ2-1; 7 positions agree with TRBD1. Per germline, CDR1 SGDLS and CDR2 YYNGEE. Losses at the gene ends were 4 bases for V and 10 bases for J; bases not matched to a gene: 8. This CDR3 contains 13 residues. Full variable domain (remainder filled in from reference TRBV9 and TRBJ2-1): DSGVTQTPKHLITATGQRVTLRCSPRSGDLSVYWYQQSLDQGLQFLIQYYNGEERAKGNILERFSAQQFPDLHSELNLSSLELGDSALYFCASSPGTDREQFFGPGTRLTVL.

The sample holds one count of this clone. The chain carries TRBV7-9 and TRBJ1-2; 8 bases match TRBD1. CDR1 and CDR2 from the germline V gene are SEHNR and FQNEAQ (reference sequence). The J segment lost 4 bases and the V segment lost 2 bases, leaving 6 bases of the junction unmatched. The CDR3 extends over 15 amino acids. CDR3 protein: CASSLQGAQSYGYTF. The CDR3, as DNA: TGTGCCAGCAGCTTACAGGGGGCGCAAAGCTATGGCTACACCTTC.

The rearrangement joins TRBV7-3 to TRBJ1-3; D might be TRBD1 (6 bases). The CDR3 consists of 17 residues. From germline, CDR1 is SGHTA and CDR2 FQGTGA. The V and J ends lost 2 bases and 4 bases respectively, with 18 bases between them. The CDR3 DNA sequence: TGTGCCAGCAGCTTAGAGTCGCGGGGGCTGTACGGAAACACCATATATTTT. Translation gives CASSLESRGLYGNTIYF. Complete variable domain (other parts from reference TRBV7-3 and TRBJ1-3): GAGVSQTPSNKVTEKGKYVELRCDPISGHTALYWYRQSLGQGPEFLIYFQGTGAADDSGLPNDRFFAVRPEGSVSTLKIQRTERGDSAVYLCASSLESRGLYGNTIYFGEGSWLTVV.

V gene TRBV12-3 or TRBV12-4 combines with J gene TRBJ1-1, with 9 bases identical to TRBD1. CDR3 length equals 13 residues. V was clipped by 5 bases and J by 8 bases; unmatched bases: 6. In DNA, the CDR3 is TGTGCCAGCAGTGTCGGGACAGGGCTCGAAGCTTTCTTT. Translated, it gives CASSVGTGLEAFF.

The rearrangement links TRBV5-4 to TRBJ1-1; 7 bases align to TRBD1. Trimming took 3 bases from V and 1 from J; bases not matched to a gene: 9. This CDR3 has 16 residues. Germline assignment: CDR1 SGHNT and CDR2 YYREEE (reference sequence). In nucleotides, the CDR3 is TGTGCCAGCAGCTCTGACAGGGAGAGGGCGAACACTGAAGCTTTCTTT. Translated, it gives CASSSDRERANTEAFF.

V is TRBV20-1 and J is TRBJ1-3; possible D gene TRBD1, 6 bases. Trimming removed 3 bases at V and 11 bases at J, with 11 bases between. Germline V gene data show CDR1 as DFQATT and CDR2 as SNEGSKA (reference sequence). The CDR3 consists of 11 residues. The CDR3 bases are TGCAGTGCTAGGGGAGGGACACCCATATATTTT. Translated: CSARGGTPIYF.

The V gene is TRBV11-2, the J gene TRBJ2-7; TRBD1 agrees at 7 bases. The germline V gene encodes CDR1 SGHAT and CDR2 FQNNGV. This CDR3 is built from 15 residues. Trimming removed 7 bases from V and 3 bases from J; junction bases left unmatched: 12. CDR3 in amino acids: CASTLTTGNYYEQYF. In DNA form, the CDR3 reads TGTGCCAGCACCTTGACGACAGGGAATTACTACGAGCAGTACTTC. The variable domain in full, with the rest retrieved from reference TRBV11-2 and TRBJ2-7, is EAGVAQSPRYKIIEKRQSVAFWCNPISGHATLYWYQQILGQGPKLLIQFQNNGVVDDSQLPKDRFSAERLKGVDSTLKIQPAKLEDSAVYLCASTLTTGNYYEQYFGPGTRLTVT.

The chain combines TRBV5-1 with TRBJ1-2; the match to TRBD1 covers 9 bases. V dropped 4 bases and J dropped 7; count of bases not matched to a gene: 5. Germline V gene lookup returns CDR1 SGHRS and CDR2 YFSETQ. The CDR3 runs to 13 residues. The CDR3 region has the DNA TGCGCCAGCAGCCCGGGACAGGGTCGTGGCTACACCTTC. This sequence encodes CASSPGQGRGYTF.

This clone was seen only once. The J gene is TRBJ2-2, the V gene TRBV18; 7 bases match TRBD1. Germline trimming cut 5 bases from V and 2 bases from J; bases unmatched to any gene: 5. The CDR3 is 15 residues long. Germline CDR1 and CDR2: KGHSH and LQKENI. This CDR3 is CASSSGQRNTGELFF. Written as DNA, the CDR3 is TGTGCCAGCTCATCGGGACAGAGAAACACCGGGGAGCTGTTTTTT.

This chain links TRBV15 with TRBJ2-1, with D hard to call. The length of the CDR3 is 15 residues. Germline values: CDR1 LNHNV, CDR2 YYDKDF (reference sequence). V gave up 5 bases and J gave up 8 bases, with 19 bases separating them. The CDR3 nucleotides read TGTGCCACCAGCGGCACTCTTGACGGAGTCGATGAGCAGTTCTTC. It yields the protein CATSGTLDGVDEQFF.

The chain is built from TRBV7-6 and TRBJ2-1; D perhaps matches TRBD2 (7 bases). CDR1 and CDR2 (germline): SGHVS, FNYEAQ. Deletions cut 2 bases from V and 0 bases from J, with 20 bases between. The CDR3 consists of 19 residues. Here the CDR3 reads CASSLYAGAVRGSYNEQFF. CDR3 DNA: TGTGCCAGCAGCTTATATGCGGGGGCAGTCCGGGGCTCCTACAATGAGCAGTTCTTC.

This clone has just one count. V usage is TRBV18 and J usage is TRBJ1-3; tentative D call: TRBD1 (6 bases). Germline values: CDR1 KGHSH, CDR2 LQKENI. V lost 6 bases to trimming and J lost 8 bases, with 14 bases between them. The CDR3 contains 13 residues. The CDR3 nucleotides are TGTGCCAGCTCTCCCGGGACACGAGACACCATATATTTT. Translation: CASSPGTRDTIYF.

V and J are TRBV24-1 and TRBJ2-6; D may be TRBD1 (6 bases). The germline gives CDR1 KGHDR, CDR2 SFDVKD. V was clipped by 9 bases and J by 0 bases, with 23 bases between them. The CDR3 spans 19 residues. The CDR3, as DNA: TGTGCCACCGCCAGGGACAACATTCAACTAAGCTCTGGGGCCAACGTCCTGACTTTC. Amino acids: CATARDNIQLSSGANVLTF.

This clone turned up a few times. The J gene is TRBJ1-1, the V gene TRBV11-3, with D hard to call. The CDR3 covers 12 residues. CDR1 is SGHNT, CDR2 YENEEA, per germline. Trimming removed 5 bases from V and 7 bases from J, with 11 bases in between. The CDR3 DNA follows: TGTGCCAGCAGCCCCCGTGGGCATGAAGCTTTCTTT. Translating gives CASSPRGHEAFF.

The chain has TRBV6-5 and TRBJ2-5; perhaps TRBD2 as D (6 bases). In germline, CDR1 is MNHEY, CDR2 SVGAGI. V was pared by 6 bases and J by 5 bases, with 10 bases between. The CDR3 runs 12 residues. CDR3 sequence (DNA): TGTGCCAGCAGACTAGGGAGGGAGACCCAGTACTTC. Amino acid sequence: CASRLGRETQYF.

The CDR3 reads CASRDSNSPLHF. CDR3 nucleotides: TGTGCCAGCAGGGACAGTAATTCACCCCTCCACTTT. The chain recombines TRBV28 with TRBJ1-6; perhaps TRBD1 as D (6 bases). This CDR3 spans 12 amino acids. V gave up 6 bases and J gave up 6 bases, with 6 bases separating them. The germline CDR1 and CDR2 sequences are MDHEN and SYDVKM.

This clone was found once. J is TRBJ2-7 and V is TRBV6-5; possible D gene TRBD2, 7 bases. Germline values: CDR1 MNHEY, CDR2 SVGAGI. V gave up 6 bases and J gave up 6 bases, with 15 bases separating them. The CDR3 consists of 13 residues. CDR3 loop: CASRGRGESEQYF. CDR3 coding DNA: TGTGCCAGCAGGGGGAGGGGGGAGTCCGAGCAGTACTTC.

The rearrangement joins TRBV3-1 (or the pseudogene TRBV3-2) to TRBJ2-1, with TRBD2 matching over 9 bases. This CDR3 has 12 residues. The J segment lost 9 bases and the V segment lost 3 bases, leaving 0 bases of the junction unmatched. CDR1 is LGHDT and CDR2 is YNNKEL in the germline V gene (reference sequence). CDR3 protein: CASSQTSGEQFF. The CDR3 nucleotides are TGTGCCAGCAGCCAGACTAGCGGTGAGCAGTTCTTC.

The rearrangement links TRBV4-1 to TRBJ1-5, with TRBD1 matching 10 bases. With V trimmed by 5 bases and J by 2 bases, 6 bases remained unmatched. The germline gives CDR1 MGHRA, CDR2 YSYEKL. The CDR3 spans 16 residues. The CDR3 here is CASSYTGTGGNQPQHF. DNA for the CDR3: TGCGCCAGCAGCTATACCGGGACAGGGGGCAATCAGCCCCAGCATTTT.

This clone has only a few counts. The V gene is TRBV18, the J gene TRBJ1-1; no clear D gene. Germline loops: CDR1 KGHSH, CDR2 LQKENI. The CDR3 has 15 residues. The V gene lost 3 bases and the J gene lost 4 bases, with 15 bases spanning the gap. CDR3 sequence reads: CASSPSPRAGTEAFF. CDR3 in DNA: TGTGCCAGCTCACCCAGCCCCCGCGCGGGCACTGAAGCTTTCTTT. Using reference TRBV18 and TRBJ1-1 for the parts outside the CDR3, the full variable domain is NAGVMQNPRHLVRRRGQEARLRCSPMKGHSHVYWYRQLPEEGLKFMVYLQKENIIDESGMPKERFSAEFPKEGPSILRIQQVVRGDSAAYFCASSPSPRAGTEAFFGQGTRLTVV.